Below are 4 T cell receptor beta chains sequenced from a single sample in a study of cytomegalovirus exposure and HLA in healthy donors. PCR used 60 Vbeta primers and 13 Jbeta primers. Assay used: immunoSEQ multiplex PCR; TCRdb lists only in-frame clones, some missing. The repertoire holds about 69,000 clones, with just over 65% as singletons. The sequenced sample consisted of PBMCs. These TCRs come from a woman between 25 and 40 years old in good health and CMV-seronegative.

The chain links TRBV7-3 to TRBJ1-5; D not resolved. V shed 7 bases and J shed 7 bases, with 8 bases lying between them. CDR3 size: 11 residues. Germline-derived CDR1 and CDR2 are SGHTA and FQGTGA. The CDR3 loop is CASNEKQPQHF. Here the CDR3 DNA reads TGTGCCAGCAACGAGAAGCAGCCCCAGCATTTT.

A few counts support this clone. CDR3 in amino acids: CASSSSGISYEQYF. The CDR3 region has the DNA TGTGCCAGTAGCTCCTCAGGGATCTCCTACGAGCAGTACTTC. The chain joins TRBV19 to TRBJ2-7, with a weak D call TRBD1 (5 bases). Trimming took off 6 bases at V and 0 bases at J, with 12 bases between the two ends. The germline CDR1 and CDR2 sequences are LNHDA and SQIVND (reference sequence). The CDR3 has 14 residues. Full variable domain (rest looked up from reference TRBV19 and TRBJ2-7): DGGITQSPKYLFRKEGQNVTLSCEQNLNHDAMYWYRQDPGQGLRLIYYSQIVNDFQKGDIAEGYSVSREKKESFPLTVTSAQKNPTAFYLCASSSSGISYEQYFGPGTRLTVT.

The rearrangement links TRBV7-9 to TRBJ1-1; D remains unclear. The germline V gene has CDR1 SEHNR and CDR2 FQNEAQ (reference sequence). The V and J ends lost 5 bases and 4 bases respectively, with 11 bases between them. The CDR3 covers 13 residues. CDR3: CASSKGAVTEAFF. CDR3 sequence (DNA): TGTGCCAGCAGCAAAGGTGCGGTCACTGAAGCTTTCTTT.

This chain links TRBV5-1 with TRBJ2-5, with D tentatively TRBD2 (6 bases). The CDR3 is 15 amino acids. Germline lookup yields CDR1 SGHRS and CDR2 YFSETQ. V lost 4 bases and J 2 bases, leaving 15 bases between the germline ends. The CDR3 sequence: CASSAAGLGQETQYF. The DNA of the CDR3 is TGCGCCAGCAGCGCCGCGGGGCTAGGGCAAGAGACCCAGTACTTC.